The entry that follows covers one TCR beta chain sequence. In the authors' workflow: Reference gene primers were amplified, and this amplification served to estimate nucleated cell counts. The assay was immunoSEQ multiplex PCR, and TCRdb's table has in-frame clones only and misses some. From that table come the V and J calls and clone size; the DNA was used to work out D and trimming. This sample carries around 140,000 clones, about 80% of them seen once, and the ten largest clones take 1.6%. This record belongs to a study of blood T cell repertoires in COVID-19. Study-level background: From the United States, Italy and Spain came samples of acute and convalescent COVID-19. T cells, B-cell-depleted T cells, or PBMCs provided the cDNA or gDNA that served as material.

Germline CDR1 reads DFQATT; CDR2 reads SNEGSKA (reference sequence). The CDR3 has 14 residues. Trimming took 3 bases from V and 0 from J, leaving 9 bases between them. The sequenced material came from peripheral blood. The rearrangement joins TRBV20-1 to TRBJ1-5; possible D gene TRBD1, 6 bases. This receptor was obtained from a human donor in a cohort sampled during active COVID-19. This CDR3 is CSASTGHSNQPQHF. CDR3 nucleotides: TGCAGTGCTAGTACGGGACATAGCAATCAGCCCCAGCATTTT.